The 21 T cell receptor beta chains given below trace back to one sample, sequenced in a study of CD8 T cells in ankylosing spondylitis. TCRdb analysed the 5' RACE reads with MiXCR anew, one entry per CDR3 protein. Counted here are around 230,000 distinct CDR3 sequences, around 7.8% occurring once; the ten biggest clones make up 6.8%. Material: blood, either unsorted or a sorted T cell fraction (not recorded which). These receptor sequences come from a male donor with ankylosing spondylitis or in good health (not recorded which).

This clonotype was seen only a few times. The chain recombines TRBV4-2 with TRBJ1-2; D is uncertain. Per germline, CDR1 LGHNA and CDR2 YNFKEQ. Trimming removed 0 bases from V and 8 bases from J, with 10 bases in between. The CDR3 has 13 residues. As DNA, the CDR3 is TGTGCCAGCAGCCAAGATCGAGAAGCCGGCTACACCTTC. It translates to CASSQDREAGYTF.

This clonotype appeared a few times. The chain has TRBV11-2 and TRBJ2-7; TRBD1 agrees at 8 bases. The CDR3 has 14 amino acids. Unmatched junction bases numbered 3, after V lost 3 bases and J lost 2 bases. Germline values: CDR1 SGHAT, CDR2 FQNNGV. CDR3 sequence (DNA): TGTGCCAGCAGCTTGTGGACAGGGACCTACGAGCAGTACTTC. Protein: CASSLWTGTYEQYF. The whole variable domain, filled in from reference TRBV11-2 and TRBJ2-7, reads EAGVAQSPRYKIIEKRQSVAFWCNPISGHATLYWYQQILGQGPKLLIQFQNNGVVDDSQLPKDRFSAERLKGVDSTLKIQPAKLEDSAVYLCASSLWTGTYEQYFGPGTRLTVT.

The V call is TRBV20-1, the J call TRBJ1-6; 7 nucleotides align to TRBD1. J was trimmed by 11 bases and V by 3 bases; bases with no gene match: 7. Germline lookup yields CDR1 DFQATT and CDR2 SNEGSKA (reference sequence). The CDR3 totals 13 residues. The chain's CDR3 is CSASSTGQPPLHF. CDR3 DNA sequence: TGCAGTGCTAGCTCGACAGGGCAACCACCCCTCCACTTT.

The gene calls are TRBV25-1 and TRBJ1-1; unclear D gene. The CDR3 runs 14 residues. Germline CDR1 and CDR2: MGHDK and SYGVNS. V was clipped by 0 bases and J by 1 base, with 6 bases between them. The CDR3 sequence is CASSEYIGNTEAFF. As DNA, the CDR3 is TGTGCCAGCAGTGAATATATAGGGAACACTGAAGCTTTCTTT. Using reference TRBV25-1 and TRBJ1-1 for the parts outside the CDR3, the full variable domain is EADIYQTPRYLVIGTGKKITLECSQTMGHDKMYWYQQDPGMELHLIHYSYGVNSTEKGDLSSESTVSRIRTEHFPLTLESARPSHTSQYLCASSEYIGNTEAFFGQGTRLTVV.

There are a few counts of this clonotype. The CDR3 nucleotides read TGTGCCATCAGTGAGGACCAGAGCTCCTACAATGAGCAGTTCTTC. Protein product: CAISEDQSSYNEQFF. The chain uses TRBV10-3 and TRBJ2-1; no clear D. The V end lost 2 bases, the J end lost 0 bases, and 8 bases lay between the germline ends. Germline assignment: CDR1 ENHRY and CDR2 SYGVKD. The CDR3 is made up of 15 amino acids.

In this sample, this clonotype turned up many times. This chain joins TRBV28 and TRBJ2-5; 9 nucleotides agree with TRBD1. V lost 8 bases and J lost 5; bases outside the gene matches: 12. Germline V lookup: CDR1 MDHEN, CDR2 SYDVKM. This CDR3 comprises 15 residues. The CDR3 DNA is TGTGCCAGCGAGGCCCGGACAGGGGTTGGGGAGACCCAGTACTTC. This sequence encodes CASEARTGVGETQYF.

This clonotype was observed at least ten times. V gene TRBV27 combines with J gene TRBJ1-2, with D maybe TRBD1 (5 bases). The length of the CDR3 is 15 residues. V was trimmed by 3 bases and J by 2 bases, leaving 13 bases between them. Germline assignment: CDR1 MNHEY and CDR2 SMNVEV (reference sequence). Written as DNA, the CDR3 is TGTGCCAGCAGTTTGTCCACAGGAGGCAACTATGGCTACACCTTC. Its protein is CASSLSTGGNYGYTF.

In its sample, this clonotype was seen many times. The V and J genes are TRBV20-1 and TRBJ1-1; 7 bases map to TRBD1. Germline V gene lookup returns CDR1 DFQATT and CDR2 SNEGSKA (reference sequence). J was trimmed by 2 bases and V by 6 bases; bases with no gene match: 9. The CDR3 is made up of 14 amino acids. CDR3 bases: TGCAGTGCAAAGAGGGGACAGCCTAACACTGAAGCTTTCTTT. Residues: CSAKRGQPNTEAFF.

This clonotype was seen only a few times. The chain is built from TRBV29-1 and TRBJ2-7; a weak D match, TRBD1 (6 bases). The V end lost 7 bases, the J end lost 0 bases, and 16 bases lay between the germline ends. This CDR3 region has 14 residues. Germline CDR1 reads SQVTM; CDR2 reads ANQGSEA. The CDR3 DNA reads TGCAGCGCCCGAACAGGGTTTACCTCCTACGAGCAGTACTTC. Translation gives CSARTGFTSYEQYF.

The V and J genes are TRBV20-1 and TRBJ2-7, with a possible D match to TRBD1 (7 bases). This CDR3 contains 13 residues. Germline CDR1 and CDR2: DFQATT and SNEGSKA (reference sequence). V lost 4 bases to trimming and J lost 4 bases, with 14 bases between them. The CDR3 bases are TGCAGTGCTACCCAGGGGGGAATATACGAGCAGTACTTC. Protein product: CSATQGGIYEQYF.

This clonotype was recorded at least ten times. The CDR3 sequence: CASRPTLGVKTQYF. DNA for the CDR3: TGTGCCAGCAGGCCGACTTTGGGGGTGAAGACCCAGTACTTC. The genes are TRBV12-3 or TRBV12-4 and TRBJ2-5; TRBD1 or TRBD2 may be the D gene (5 bases each). V dropped 6 bases and J dropped 6 bases, with 17 bases sitting between them. The CDR3 runs to 14 residues.

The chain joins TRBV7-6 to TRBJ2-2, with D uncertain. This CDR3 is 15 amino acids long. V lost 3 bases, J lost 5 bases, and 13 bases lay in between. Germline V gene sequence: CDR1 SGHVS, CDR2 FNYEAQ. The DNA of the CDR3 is TGTGCCAGCAGCTTTCTGGTGCAGGTTACCGGGGAGCTGTTTTTT. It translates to CASSFLVQVTGELFF.

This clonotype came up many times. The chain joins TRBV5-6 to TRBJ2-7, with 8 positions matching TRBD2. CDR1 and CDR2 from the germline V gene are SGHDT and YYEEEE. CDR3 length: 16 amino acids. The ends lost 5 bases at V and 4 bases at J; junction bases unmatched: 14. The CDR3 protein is CASSPMASGPSYEQYF. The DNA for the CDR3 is TGTGCCAGCAGTCCCATGGCTAGCGGGCCATCATACGAGCAGTACTTC.

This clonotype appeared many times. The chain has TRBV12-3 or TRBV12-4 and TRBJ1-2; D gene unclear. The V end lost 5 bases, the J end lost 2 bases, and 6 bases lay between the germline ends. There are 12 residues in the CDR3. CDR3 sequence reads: CASSGGNYGYTF. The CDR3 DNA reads TGTGCCAGCAGTGGTGGGAACTATGGCTACACCTTC.

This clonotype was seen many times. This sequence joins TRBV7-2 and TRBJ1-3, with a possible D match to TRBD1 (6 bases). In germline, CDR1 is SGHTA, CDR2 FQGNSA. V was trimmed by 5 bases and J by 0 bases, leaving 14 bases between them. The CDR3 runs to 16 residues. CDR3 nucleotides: TGTGCCAGCAGCCTTTCGACAGGAGGCTCTGGAAACACCATATATTTT. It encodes CASSLSTGGSGNTIYF.

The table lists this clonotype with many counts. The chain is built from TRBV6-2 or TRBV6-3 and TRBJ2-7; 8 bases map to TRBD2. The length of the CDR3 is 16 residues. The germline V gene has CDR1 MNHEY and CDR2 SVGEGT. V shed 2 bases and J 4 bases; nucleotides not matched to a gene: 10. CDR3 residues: CASSYGIGTSLYEQYF. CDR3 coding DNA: TGTGCCAGCAGTTACGGGATCGGGACTAGTCTTTACGAGCAGTACTTC.

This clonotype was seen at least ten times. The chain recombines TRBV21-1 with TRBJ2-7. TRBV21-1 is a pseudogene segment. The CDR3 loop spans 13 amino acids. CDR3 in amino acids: CASTSGKSYEQYF. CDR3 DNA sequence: TGTGCCAGCACCTCTGGGAAGTCATACGAGCAGTACTTC.

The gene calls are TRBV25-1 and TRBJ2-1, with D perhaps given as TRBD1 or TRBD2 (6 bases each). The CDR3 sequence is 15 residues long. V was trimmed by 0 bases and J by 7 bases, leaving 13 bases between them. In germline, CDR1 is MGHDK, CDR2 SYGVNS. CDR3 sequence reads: CASSEYPGAGNEQFF. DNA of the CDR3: TGTGCCAGCAGTGAATATCCGGGGGCGGGAAATGAGCAGTTCTTC.

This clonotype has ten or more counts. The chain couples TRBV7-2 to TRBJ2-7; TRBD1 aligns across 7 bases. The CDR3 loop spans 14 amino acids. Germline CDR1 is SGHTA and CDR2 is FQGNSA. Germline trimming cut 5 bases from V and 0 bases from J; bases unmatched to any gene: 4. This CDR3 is CASSRDSSSYEQYF. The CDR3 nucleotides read TGTGCCAGCAGCCGGGACAGTAGCTCCTACGAGCAGTACTTC.

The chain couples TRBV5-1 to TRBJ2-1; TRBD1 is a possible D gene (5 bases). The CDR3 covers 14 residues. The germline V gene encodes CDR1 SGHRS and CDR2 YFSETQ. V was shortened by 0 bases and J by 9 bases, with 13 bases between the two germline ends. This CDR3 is CASSLVGSQGEQFF. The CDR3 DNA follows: TGCGCCAGCAGCTTGGTCGGCAGTCAGGGTGAGCAGTTCTTC.

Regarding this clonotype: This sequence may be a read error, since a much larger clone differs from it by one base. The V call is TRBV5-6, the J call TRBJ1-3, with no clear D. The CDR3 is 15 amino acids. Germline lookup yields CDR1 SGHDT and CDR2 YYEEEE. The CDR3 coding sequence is TGTGCCAGCAGTTCCCGGCCGTTCTCTGGAAACACCGTATATTTT. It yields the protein CASSSRPFSGNTVYF.